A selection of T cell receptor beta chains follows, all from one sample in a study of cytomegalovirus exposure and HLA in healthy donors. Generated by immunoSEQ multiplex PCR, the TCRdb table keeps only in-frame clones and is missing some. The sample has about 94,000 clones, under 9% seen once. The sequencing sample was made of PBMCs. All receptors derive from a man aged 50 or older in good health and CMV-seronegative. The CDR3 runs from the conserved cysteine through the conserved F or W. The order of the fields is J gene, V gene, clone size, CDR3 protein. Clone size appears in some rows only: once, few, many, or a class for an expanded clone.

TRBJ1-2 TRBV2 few CASSEETGSYGYTF
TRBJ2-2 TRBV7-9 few CASIPGGLNTGELFF
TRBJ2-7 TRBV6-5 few CASSGDTYEQYF
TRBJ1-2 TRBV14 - CASSQNTGTRNYGYTF
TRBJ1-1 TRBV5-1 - CASSPGLRNTEAFF
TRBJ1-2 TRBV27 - CASSFGGGGSYGYTF
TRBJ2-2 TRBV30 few CAWRRGGTSVTGELFF
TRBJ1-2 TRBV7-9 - CASSLDRNYIADNYGYTF
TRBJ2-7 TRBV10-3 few CAISSTDYEQYF
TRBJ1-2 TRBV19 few CASSLLNYGYTF
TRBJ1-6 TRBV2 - CASSERGYNSPLHF
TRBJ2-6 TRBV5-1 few CASSSSRGTGANVLTF
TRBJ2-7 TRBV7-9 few CASSRPGQGENEQYF
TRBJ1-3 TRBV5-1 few CASSQLPTESSGNTIYF
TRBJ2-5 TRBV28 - CASSLTSGESSFRETQYF
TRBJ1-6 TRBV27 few CASSITGGSYNSPLHF
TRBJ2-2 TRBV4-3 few CASSQQQRTITGELFF
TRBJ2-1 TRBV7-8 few CASSSYRGRHNEQFF
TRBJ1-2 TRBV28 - CASSSLFTDRYGYTF
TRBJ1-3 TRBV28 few CASSLKTVPSGNTIYF
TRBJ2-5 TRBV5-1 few CASSPVSSDGETQYF
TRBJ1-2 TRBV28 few CASSDRGRDGYTF
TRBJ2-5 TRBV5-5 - CASSSGLAGIQETQYF
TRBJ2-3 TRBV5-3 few CARSLDRLAESTDTQYF
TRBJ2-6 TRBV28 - CASRSPSGANVLTF
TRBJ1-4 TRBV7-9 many CASSLSWSGEALKLFF
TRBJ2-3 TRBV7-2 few CASSLGFGGATDTQYF